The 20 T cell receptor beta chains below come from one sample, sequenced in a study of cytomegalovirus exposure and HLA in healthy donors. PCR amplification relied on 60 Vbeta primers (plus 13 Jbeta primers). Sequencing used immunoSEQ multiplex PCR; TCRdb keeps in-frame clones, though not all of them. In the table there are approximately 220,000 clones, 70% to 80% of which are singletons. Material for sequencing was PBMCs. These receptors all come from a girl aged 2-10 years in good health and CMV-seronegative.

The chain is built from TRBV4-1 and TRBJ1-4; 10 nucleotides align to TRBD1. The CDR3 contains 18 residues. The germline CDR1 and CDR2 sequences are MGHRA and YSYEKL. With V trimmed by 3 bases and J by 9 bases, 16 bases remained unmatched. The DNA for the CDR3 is TGCGCCAGCAGCCAGGGACAGGGGCCTATTGGTCAGCTGAAAAAACTGTTTTTT. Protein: CASSQGQGPIGQLKKLFF.

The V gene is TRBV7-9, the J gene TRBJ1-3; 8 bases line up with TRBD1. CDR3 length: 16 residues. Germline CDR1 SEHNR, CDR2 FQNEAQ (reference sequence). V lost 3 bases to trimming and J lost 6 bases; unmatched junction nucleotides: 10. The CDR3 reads CASSFPETGDLNTIYF. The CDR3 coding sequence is TGTGCCAGCAGCTTCCCCGAGACAGGGGACCTAAACACCATATATTTT.

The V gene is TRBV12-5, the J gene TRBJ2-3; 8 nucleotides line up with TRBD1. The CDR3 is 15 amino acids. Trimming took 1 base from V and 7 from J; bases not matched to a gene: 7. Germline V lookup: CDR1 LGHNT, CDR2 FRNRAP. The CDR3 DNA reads TGTGCTAGTGGTTTGGGACAGGGGTACGTGCATACGCAGTATTTT. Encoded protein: CASGLGQGYVHTQYF.

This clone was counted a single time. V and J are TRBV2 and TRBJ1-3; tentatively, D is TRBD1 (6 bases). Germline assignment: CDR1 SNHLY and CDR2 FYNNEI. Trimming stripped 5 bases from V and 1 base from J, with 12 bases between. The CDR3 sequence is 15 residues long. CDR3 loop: CASSTGFNSGNTIYF. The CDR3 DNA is TGTGCCAGCAGTACAGGGTTTAATTCTGGAAACACCATATATTTT.

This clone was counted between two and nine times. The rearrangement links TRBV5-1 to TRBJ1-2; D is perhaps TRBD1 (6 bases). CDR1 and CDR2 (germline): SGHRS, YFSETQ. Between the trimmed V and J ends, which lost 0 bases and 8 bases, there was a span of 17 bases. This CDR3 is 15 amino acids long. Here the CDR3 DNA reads TGCGCCAGCAGCTTGGCCTCACAGGGAGGGAGCGGCTACACCTTC. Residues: CASSLASQGGSGYTF.

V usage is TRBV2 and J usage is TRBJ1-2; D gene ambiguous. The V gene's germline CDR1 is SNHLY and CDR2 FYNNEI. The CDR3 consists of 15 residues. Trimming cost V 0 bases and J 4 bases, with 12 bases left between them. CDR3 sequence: CASSEALQTPYGYTF. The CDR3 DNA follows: TGTGCCAGCAGTGAAGCGTTACAGACGCCCTATGGCTACACCTTC.

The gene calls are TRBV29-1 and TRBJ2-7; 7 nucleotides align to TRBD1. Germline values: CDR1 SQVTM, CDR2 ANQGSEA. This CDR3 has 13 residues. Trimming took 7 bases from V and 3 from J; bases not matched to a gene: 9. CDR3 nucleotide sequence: TGCAGCGGAACCGGGACAGAGAGCTACGAGCAGTACTTC. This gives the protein CSGTGTESYEQYF.

The CDR3 coding sequence is TGTGCCAGCAGCTACGCCCTGCGGGGGACTGAGCAGTTCTTC. It translates to CASSYALRGTEQFF. This chain joins TRBV6-5 and TRBJ2-1; 7 bases align to TRBD2. Germline values: CDR1 MNHEY, CDR2 SVGAGI. The CDR3 has 14 amino acids. After removal of 6 bases from V and 9 bases from J, the junction contained 11 bases not matched to a gene.

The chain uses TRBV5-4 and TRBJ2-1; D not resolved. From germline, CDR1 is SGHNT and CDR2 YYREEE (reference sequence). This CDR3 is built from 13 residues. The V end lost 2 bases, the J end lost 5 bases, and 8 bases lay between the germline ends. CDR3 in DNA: TGTGCCAGCAGCTTATGGCTAGACAATGAGCAGTTCTTC. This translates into CASSLWLDNEQFF.

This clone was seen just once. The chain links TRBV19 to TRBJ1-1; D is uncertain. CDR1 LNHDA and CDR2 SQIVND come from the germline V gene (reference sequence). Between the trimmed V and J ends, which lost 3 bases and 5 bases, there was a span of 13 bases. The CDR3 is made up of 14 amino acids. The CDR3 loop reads CASSITGLGTEAFF. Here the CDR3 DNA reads TGTGCCAGTAGTATTACCGGACTTGGGACTGAAGCTTTCTTT.

The CDR3: CASSLGGYSNQPQHF. CDR3 coding DNA: TGTGCCAGCAGCTTGGGAGGCTATAGCAATCAGCCCCAGCATTTT. This rearrangement joins TRBV5-6 to TRBJ1-5; no clear D gene. CDR1 is SGHDT, CDR2 YYEEEE, per germline. This CDR3 is built from 15 residues. Trimming cost V 0 bases and J 0 bases, with 7 bases left between them. The whole variable domain, remainder taken from reference TRBV5-6 and TRBJ1-5, is DAGVTQSPTHLIKTRGQQVTLRCSPKSGHDTVSWYQQALGQGPQFIFQYYEEEERQRGNFPDRFSGHQFPNYSSELNVNALLLGDSALYLCASSLGGYSNQPQHFGDGTRLSIL.

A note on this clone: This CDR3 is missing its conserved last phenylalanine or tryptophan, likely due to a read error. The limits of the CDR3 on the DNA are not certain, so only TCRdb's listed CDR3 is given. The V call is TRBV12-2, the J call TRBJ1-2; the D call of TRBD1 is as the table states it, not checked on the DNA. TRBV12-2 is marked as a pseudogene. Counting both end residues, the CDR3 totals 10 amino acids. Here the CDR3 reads CASRLQMGPL.

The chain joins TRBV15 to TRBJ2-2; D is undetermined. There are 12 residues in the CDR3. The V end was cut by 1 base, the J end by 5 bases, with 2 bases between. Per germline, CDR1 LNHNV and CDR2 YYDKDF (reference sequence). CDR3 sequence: CATSRATGELFF. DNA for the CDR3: TGTGCCACCAGCAGAGCAACCGGGGAGCTGTTTTTT.

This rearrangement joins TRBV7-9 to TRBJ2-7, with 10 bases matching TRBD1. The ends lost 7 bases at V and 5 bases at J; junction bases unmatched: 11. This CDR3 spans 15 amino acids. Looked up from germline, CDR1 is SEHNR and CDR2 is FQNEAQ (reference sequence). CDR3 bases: TGTGCCAGCAAGCCGTTTGGGACAGGGGACCACGAGCAGTACTTC. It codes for CASKPFGTGDHEQYF. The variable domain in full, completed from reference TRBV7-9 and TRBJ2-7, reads DTGVSQNPRHKITKRGQNVTFRCDPISEHNRLYWYRQTLGQGPEFLTYFQNEAQLEKSRLLSDRFSAERPKGSFSTLEIQRTEQGDSAMYLCASKPFGTGDHEQYFGPGTRLTVT.

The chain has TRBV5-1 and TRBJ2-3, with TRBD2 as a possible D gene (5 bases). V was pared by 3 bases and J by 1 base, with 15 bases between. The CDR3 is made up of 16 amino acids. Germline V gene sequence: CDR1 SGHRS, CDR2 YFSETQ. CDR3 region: CASSSPTVRGTDTQYF. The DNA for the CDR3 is TGCGCCAGCAGCTCCCCAACCGTGCGGGGCACAGATACGCAGTATTTT.

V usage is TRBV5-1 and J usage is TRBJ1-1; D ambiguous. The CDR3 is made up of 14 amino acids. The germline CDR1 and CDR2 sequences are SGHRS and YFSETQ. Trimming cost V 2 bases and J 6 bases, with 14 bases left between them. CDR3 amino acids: CASSFSGLKAEAFF. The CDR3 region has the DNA TGCGCCAGCAGCTTTTCCGGACTCAAGGCTGAAGCTTTCTTT.

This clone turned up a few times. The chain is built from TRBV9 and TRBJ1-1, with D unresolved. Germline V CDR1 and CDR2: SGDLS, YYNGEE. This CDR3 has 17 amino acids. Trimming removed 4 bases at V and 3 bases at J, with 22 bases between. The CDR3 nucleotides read TGTGCCAGCAGCCTAGAGGGAGGGTCCATTTGGGACACTGAAGCTTTCTTT. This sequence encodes CASSLEGGSIWDTEAFF.

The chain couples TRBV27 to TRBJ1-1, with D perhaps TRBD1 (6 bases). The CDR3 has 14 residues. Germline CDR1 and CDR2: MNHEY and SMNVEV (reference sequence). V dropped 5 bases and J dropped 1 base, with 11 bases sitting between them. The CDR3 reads CASSTGSGNTEAFF. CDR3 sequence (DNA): TGTGCCAGCAGTACAGGGTCAGGGAACACTGAAGCTTTCTTT.

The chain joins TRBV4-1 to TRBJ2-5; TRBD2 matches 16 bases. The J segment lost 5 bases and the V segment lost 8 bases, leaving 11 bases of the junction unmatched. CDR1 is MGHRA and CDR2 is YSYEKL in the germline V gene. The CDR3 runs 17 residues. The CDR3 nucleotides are TGCGCCAGCGGCGGGACTAGCGGGGGGGCTCGGTTTGAGACCCAGTACTTC. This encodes CASGGTSGGARFETQYF.

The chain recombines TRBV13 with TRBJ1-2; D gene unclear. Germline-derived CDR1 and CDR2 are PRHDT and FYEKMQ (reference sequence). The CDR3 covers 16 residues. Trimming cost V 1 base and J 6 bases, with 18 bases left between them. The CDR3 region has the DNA TGTGCCAGCAGCTTAGCCCGCGACTTCATCGTCCATGGCTACACCTTC. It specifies CASSLARDFIVHGYTF.